This TCR beta chain came from a study of blood T cell repertoires in COVID-19. Study summary: Samples came from the United States, Italy and Spain, spanning acute and convalescent COVID-19. The cDNA or gDNA used as material had been derived from T cells, B-cell-depleted T cells, or PBMCs.

Assay used: immunoSEQ multiplex PCR; TCRdb lists only in-frame clones, some missing. The table shows about 240,000 clones, with about nine tenths occurring only once. Germline-derived CDR1 and CDR2 are MNHNS and SASEGT. This CDR3 is built from 19 residues. V dropped 0 bases and J dropped 4; count of bases not matched to a gene: 11. The sequence was obtained from a man aged 55 to 70 who had recovered from COVID-19. The chain joins TRBV6-1 to TRBJ1-6; 8 bases are shared with TRBD1. The source material was peripheral blood. The CDR3 coding sequence is TGTGCCAGCAGTGAAGCGGGGGCCAGGGGGCGTTGGTATAATTCACCCCTCCACTTT. Translated, it gives CASSEAGARGRWYNSPLHF.